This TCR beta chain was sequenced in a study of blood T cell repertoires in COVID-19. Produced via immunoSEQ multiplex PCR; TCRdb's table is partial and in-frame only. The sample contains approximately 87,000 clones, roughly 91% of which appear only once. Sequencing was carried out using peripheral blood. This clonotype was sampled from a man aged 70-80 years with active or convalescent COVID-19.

CDR3 loop: CASRTTGYNSPLHF. The CDR3 bases are TGTGCCAGCAGGACGACAGGCTATAATTCACCCCTCCACTTT. This chain uses TRBV6-5 with TRBJ1-6, with D possibly being TRBD1 (6 bases). With 6 bases removed from V and 3 bases from J, the gap between germline ends came to 9 bases. Germline CDR1 MNHEY, CDR2 SVGAGI. This CDR3 has 14 amino acids.